These T cell receptor beta chains were read from a single sample in a study of shared clonotypes between healthy human individuals. Some clones are missing from TCRdb's copy, which holds only in-frame ones; the method was immunoSEQ multiplex PCR. The sample includes roughly 2.6 million clones, 90% to 95% seen only once; the top ten take about 0.13%. Material: naive CD4+ T cells sorted from blood. These receptors were obtained from a man aged 18 to 30 in good health. Both conserved end residues are part of each CDR3. The D gene is left open where the match is weak. For some rows the clone size is stated as once, few or many, or as a class when expanded; others skip it.

clone_size,j_call,d_call,v_call,cdr3_nt,cdr3_aa
.,TRBJ2-7,.,TRBV6-6,TGTGCCAGCAGTTACCTCAACTCCTACGAGCAGTACTTC,CASSYLNSYEQYF
.,TRBJ2-1,TRBD1,TRBV7-8,TGTGCCAGCAGCTTAGAGAGGACAGGGGCAAAATGGGCTAATGAGCAGTTCTTC,CASSLERTGAKWANEQFF
.,TRBJ2-7,.,TRBV6-5,TGTGCCAGCAGTTACTCGGCTAGCGCTTCCTACGAGCAGTACTTC,CASSYSASASYEQYF
.,TRBJ1-2,.,TRBV19,TGTGCCAGCCAGTCGCAGTACGCGGGGCTTGGTGCCAACTATGGCTACACCTTC,CASQSQYAGLGANYGYTF
.,TRBJ2-7,TRBD1,TRBV11-2,TGTGCCAGCAGCCAGGGGGGACAGGGGTACTTC,CASSQGGQGYF
.,TRBJ1-2,.,TRBV30,TGTGCCTGGAGTACGGGGGGAAGAACTAACTATGGCTACACCTTC,CAWSTGGRTNYGYTF
.,TRBJ2-2,.,TRBV11-3,TGTGCCAGCAGCTTAGGGGGCGTCTCCGGGGAGCTGTTTTTT,CASSLGGVSGELFF
.,TRBJ2-3,TRBD1,TRBV5-1,TGCGCCAGCATACGGGACAGTAGCACAGATACGCAGTATTTT,CASIRDSSTDTQYF
few,TRBJ1-2,TRBD1,TRBV6-6,TGTGCCAGCAAACAGGGGGACTATGGCTACACCTTC,CASKQGDYGYTF
.,TRBJ1-1,.,TRBV5-1,TGCGCCAGCAGCGCGGATAACAGGAGGACTGAAGCTTTCTTT,CASSADNRRTEAFF
once,TRBJ2-2,TRBD1,TRBV4-1,TGCGCCAGCAGCCCACAGGGGGCGAACACCGGGGAGCTGTTTTTT,CASSPQGANTGELFF
few,TRBJ1-6,TRBD1,TRBV10-3,TGTGCCATCAGTGAGGAGGGGGCCTGGTCACCCCTCCACTTT,CAISEEGAWSPLHF
.,TRBJ2-3,.,TRBV5-4,TGTGCCAGCAGCTTGCCTCTGGATACGCAGTATTTT,CASSLPLDTQYF
.,TRBJ2-3,TRBD2,TRBV10-3,TGTGCCATCAGTGGGACTAGCGGCCACACAGATACGCAGTATTTT,CAISGTSGHTDTQYF
once,TRBJ2-7,.,TRBV5-4,TGTGCCAGCAGCCCGCTGCCCGGGGGGCAATTCTACGAGCAGTACTTC,CASSPLPGGQFYEQYF
.,TRBJ1-2,.,TRBV19,TGTGCCAGTAGTGCACAGGGATATGGCTACACCTTC,CASSAQGYGYTF
once,TRBJ2-2,.,TRBV21-1,TGTGCCAGCAGCAAAGGTGGTGCTAGCGGGGGCGCGAACACCGGGGAGCTGTTTTTT,CASSKGGASGGANTGELFF
.,TRBJ2-3,TRBD1,TRBV18,TGTGCCAGCTCACCCCGACAGGGCCCAAGCACAGATACGCAGTATTTT,CASSPRQGPSTDTQYF
.,TRBJ2-3,.,TRBV2,TGTGCCAGCAGGGGGGTTTTTCTAGGAGATACGCAGTATTTT,CASRGVFLGDTQYF
.,TRBJ2-1,TRBD2,TRBV5-1,TGCGCCAGCAGCTTGGCAACGGGGGGGCTGTACAATGAGCAGTTCTTC,CASSLATGGLYNEQFF
.,TRBJ1-5,TRBD1,TRBV11-2,TGTGCCAGCAGCTTACAGGGGGCCCAGGAGCCCCAGCATTTT,CASSLQGAQEPQHF
few,TRBJ1-1,.,TRBV6-5,TGTGCCAGCGCTCGGTCGAACACTGAAGCTTTCTTT,CASARSNTEAFF
.,TRBJ1-1,.,TRBV5-4,TGTGCCAGCAGCCCCTCCGCGCGGTACACTGAAGCTTTCTTT,CASSPSARYTEAFF
.,TRBJ2-5,TRBD2,TRBV10-3,TGTGCCATCAGTGAGATAGCGGGCCTGCGTGAGACCCAGTACTTC,CAISEIAGLRETQYF
.,TRBJ2-3,TRBD1,TRBV6-1,TGTGCCAGCAGTCCCCGGGACAGTCGCACAGATACGCAGTATTTT,CASSPRDSRTDTQYF
.,TRBJ2-2,.,TRBV30,TGTGCCTGGAGAGATAGGAACACCGGGGAGCTGTTTTTT,CAWRDRNTGELFF
.,TRBJ2-5,.,TRBV2,TGTGCCAGCAGGGCTCAAGAGACCCAGTACTTC,CASRAQETQYF
.,TRBJ1-1,.,TRBV13,TGTGCCAGCAGCTTAGGGACTCAGGGCGTGACTTTCTTT,CASSLGTQGVTFF
.,TRBJ2-7,TRBD1,TRBV19,TGTGCCAGTAGTACGTCGACAGGGTTTTCCTACGAGCAGTACTTC,CASSTSTGFSYEQYF
.,TRBJ2-7,.,TRBV11-2,TGTGCCAGCAGTCTCGGGGGCCTGGGGGAGCAGTACTTC,CASSLGGLGEQYF
.,TRBJ2-1,TRBD1,TRBV6-4,TGTGCCAGCAGTGCCCAAGGGACAGCCGGCAATGAGCAGTTCTTC,CASSAQGTAGNEQFF
.,TRBJ1-1,.,TRBV27,TGTGCCAGCAGTTTCCCAGATAGGGGTGACGAAATTATCACTGAAGCTTTCTTT,CASSFPDRGDEIITEAFF
.,TRBJ2-7,.,TRBV6-6,TGTGCCAGCCAGGGACACCTTACGAAACAGTACTTC,CASQGHLTKQYF
.,TRBJ1-4,.,TRBV28,TGTGCCAGCAGTGTACAGACAACTAATGAAAAACTGTTTTTT,CASSVQTTNEKLFF
.,TRBJ1-4,.,TRBV10-2,TGCGCCAGCAGGGGCGGAGGGGGAACTAATGAAAAACTGTTTTTT,CASRGGGGTNEKLFF
.,TRBJ2-3,TRBD2,TRBV27,TGTGCCAGCAGAAAGCCCGGGGGGACAGATACGCAGTATTTT,CASRKPGGTDTQYF
once,TRBJ1-6,.,TRBV9,TGTGCCAGCAGCGCCGGGGCTGGGGGGTCCTATAATTCACCCCTCCACTTT,CASSAGAGGSYNSPLHF
.,TRBJ2-3,.,TRBV7-9,TGTGCCAGCAGCTTGAATTTAGATACGCAGTATTTT,CASSLNLDTQYF
.,TRBJ2-7,.,TRBV30,TGTGCCTGGAGTGTCATAGAGACCCGCGAGCAGTACTTC,CAWSVIETREQYF
once,TRBJ2-3,TRBD2,TRBV30,TGTGCCTGGAGTGAAGGACGACTGGGGGGGTACACAGATACGCAGTATTTT,CAWSEGRLGGYTDTQYF
.,TRBJ2-6,.,TRBV7-9,TGTGCCAGCATCCCTCGGCCAGGCAATCTCTCTGGGGCCAACGTCCTGACTTTC,CASIPRPGNLSGANVLTF
.,TRBJ2-3,.,TRBV9,TGTGCCAGCAGCGTAACAGGACCTAGCACAGATACGCAGTATTTT,CASSVTGPSTDTQYF
few,TRBJ1-1,.,TRBV10-3,TGTGCCATCAGTGAGTTATGGGGCACTGAAGCTTTCTTT,CAISELWGTEAFF
.,TRBJ2-4,.,TRBV19,TGTGCCAGTAATGCCAAAAACATTCAGTACTTC,CASNAKNIQYF
.,TRBJ2-5,.,TRBV5-1,TGCGCCAGCAGCTTGGACGGGCGTGGGGTCCGGGAGACCCAGTACTTC,CASSLDGRGVRETQYF
.,TRBJ1-2,.,TRBV4-1,TGCGCCAGCAGCCAAGGTACGGAGTATTATGGCTACACCTTC,CASSQGTEYYGYTF
.,TRBJ2-7,TRBD2,TRBV5-1,TGCGCCAGCAGCTTACTAGCGGGTCTTACCTACGAGCAGTACTTC,CASSLLAGLTYEQYF
once,TRBJ2-1,.,TRBV10-3,TGTGCCATCAGACGCCCCTTGGATGAGGGGGGCTTTCTAAATGAGCAGTTCTTC,CAIRRPLDEGGFLNEQFF
.,TRBJ1-2,.,TRBV15,TGTGCCACCAGCAGAGTTGCTAACTATGGCTACACCTTC,CATSRVANYGYTF
.,TRBJ1-2,TRBD1,TRBV6-6,TGTGCCAGCAGTCAACCGGACAGGGGGCAGCACACCTTC,CASSQPDRGQHTF
.,TRBJ1-4,TRBD1,TRBV7-2,TGTGCCAGCAGCTTGGCCGACAGGGCACGTGAAAAACTGTTTTTT,CASSLADRAREKLFF
.,TRBJ2-7,TRBD1,TRBV6-5,TGTGCCAGCAGTTCCAGGGGGCATACCGTGCAGTACTTC,CASSSRGHTVQYF
.,TRBJ2-5,.,TRBV7-2,TGTGCCAGCAGCTTAGGGTCAGGGGGGGGAGAGACCCAGTACTTC,CASSLGSGGGETQYF
few,TRBJ2-5,TRBD2,TRBV5-1,TGCGCCAGCAGCTTGGCCGGGGGGGAGACCCAGTACTTC,CASSLAGGETQYF